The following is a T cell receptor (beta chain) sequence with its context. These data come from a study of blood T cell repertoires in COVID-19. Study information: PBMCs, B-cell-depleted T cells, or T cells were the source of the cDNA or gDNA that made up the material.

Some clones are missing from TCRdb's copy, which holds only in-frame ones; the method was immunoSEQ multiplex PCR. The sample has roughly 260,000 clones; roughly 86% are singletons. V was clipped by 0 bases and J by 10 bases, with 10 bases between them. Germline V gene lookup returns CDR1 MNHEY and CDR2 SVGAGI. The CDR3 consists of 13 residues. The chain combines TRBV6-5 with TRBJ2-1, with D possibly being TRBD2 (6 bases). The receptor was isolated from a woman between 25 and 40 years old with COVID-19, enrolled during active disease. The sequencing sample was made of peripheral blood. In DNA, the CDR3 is TGTGCCAGCAGTTACTCGGGACTGACAGAGCAGTTCTTC. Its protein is CASSYSGLTEQFF.